Sequencing of this T cell receptor beta chain was carried out in a study of T cell responses to AZD1222 COVID-19 vaccine. Germline V gives CDR1 KGHSH, CDR2 LQKENI. The length of the CDR3 is 15 residues. The ends were cut back, 0 bases at V and 1 base at J, with 8 bases in the middle. Sequencing was performed with immunoSEQ multiplex PCR; in TCRdb, only in-frame clones are kept and a portion is missing. The table shows about 180,000 clones, with around 88% occurring only once. General observations from the study: Sampling that yielded the repertoires occurred only after the peak T cell response. Researchers report vaccine-associated CD4 TCRs spanning spike, with dominance at 160-218 and 743-854.

As concerns this clone: Its antigen is undetermined.

Sequences were derived from peripheral blood, sampled on day 0 of AZD1222 vaccination. This receptor was taken from an adult in good health. The chain employs TRBV18 and TRBJ2-3, with D possibly being TRBD1 (5 bases). CDR3 region: CASSPPQGRTDTQYF. The CDR3 nucleotides read TGTGCCAGCTCACCACCCCAGGGTCGCACAGATACGCAGTATTTT.